These T cell receptor beta chains were read from a single sample in a study of blood T cell repertoires in COVID-19. Method: immunoSEQ multiplex PCR; TCRdb's copy keeps in-frame clones and lacks some. The repertoire holds approximately 360,000 clones, with around 83% as singletons. The sequenced sample was PBMCs or T cells enriched from blood (not recorded which). These receptors originate from a woman between 45 and 60 years old who had recovered from COVID-19. CDR3s include the opening cysteine and the closing phenylalanine or tryptophan. The D gene is left open where the match is weak. Rows may omit the clone size; those that give it use once, few, many or a size class.

v_gene: TRBV7-9
abundance: -
d_gene: TRBD1
j_gene: TRBJ2-7
CDR3aa: CASSDPWGQGAYEQYF
CDR3nt: TGTGCCAGCAGCGACCCTTGGGGACAGGGGGCCTACGAGCAGTACTTC

v_gene: TRBV30
abundance: -
d_gene: -
j_gene: TRBJ1-1
CDR3aa: CACLPVVVGRPEAFF
CDR3nt: TGTGCCTGTCTCCCTGTTGTCGTTGGGCGTCCTGAAGCTTTCTTT

v_gene: TRBV19
abundance: -
d_gene: TRBD1
j_gene: TRBJ1-2
CDR3aa: CASSNRDSLAGYTF
CDR3nt: TGTGCCAGTAGTAACCGGGACAGCTTGGCCGGCTACACCTTC

v_gene: TRBV6-5
abundance: -
d_gene: TRBD2
j_gene: TRBJ2-7
CDR3aa: CASSRLAREQYF
CDR3nt: TGTGCCAGCAGCCGACTAGCGAGGGAGCAGTACTTC

v_gene: TRBV6-5
abundance: -
d_gene: -
j_gene: TRBJ1-5
CDR3aa: CASRGARNQPQHF
CDR3nt: TGTGCCAGCCGGGGGGCGCGCAATCAGCCCCAGCATTTT

v_gene: TRBV2
abundance: once
d_gene: -
j_gene: TRBJ2-5
CDR3aa: CASRTGSRVQETQYF
CDR3nt: TGTGCCAGCAGAACAGGGAGTCGGGTCCAAGAGACCCAGTACTTC

v_gene: TRBV6-5
abundance: -
d_gene: -
j_gene: TRBJ2-5
CDR3aa: CASGLGETQYF
CDR3nt: TGTGCCAGCGGGCTGGGAGAGACCCAGTACTTC

v_gene: TRBV27
abundance: -
d_gene: TRBD1
j_gene: TRBJ1-2
CDR3aa: CASSLSRGHGYTF
CDR3nt: TGTGCCAGCAGTTTATCGAGGGGGCATGGCTACACCTTC

v_gene: TRBV5-1
abundance: -
d_gene: -
j_gene: TRBJ2-1
CDR3aa: CASSLVQGGGNEQFF
CDR3nt: TGCGCCAGCAGCTTGGTACAGGGGGGAGGGAATGAGCAGTTCTTC

v_gene: TRBV6-1
abundance: -
d_gene: -
j_gene: TRBJ2-7
CDR3aa: CASSEPTYEQYF
CDR3nt: TGTGCCAGCAGTGAACCAACCTACGAGCAGTACTTC

v_gene: TRBV4-2
abundance: -
d_gene: TRBD2
j_gene: TRBJ2-4
CDR3aa: CASSQDPSGQNIQYF
CDR3nt: TGTGCCAGCAGCCAAGATCCTAGCGGTCAAAACATTCAGTACTTC